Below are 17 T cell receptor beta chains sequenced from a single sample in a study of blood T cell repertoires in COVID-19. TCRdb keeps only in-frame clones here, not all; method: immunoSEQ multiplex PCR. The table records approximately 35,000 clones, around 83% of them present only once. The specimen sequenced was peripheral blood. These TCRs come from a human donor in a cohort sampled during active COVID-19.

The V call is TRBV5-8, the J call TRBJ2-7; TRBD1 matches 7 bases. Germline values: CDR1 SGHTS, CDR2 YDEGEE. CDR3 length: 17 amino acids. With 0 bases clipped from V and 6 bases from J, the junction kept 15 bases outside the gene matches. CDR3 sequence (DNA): TGTGCCAGCAGCTTGGCCGGGACAAGGGGGCATGGAGGCGAGCAGTACTTC. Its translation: CASSLAGTRGHGGEQYF.

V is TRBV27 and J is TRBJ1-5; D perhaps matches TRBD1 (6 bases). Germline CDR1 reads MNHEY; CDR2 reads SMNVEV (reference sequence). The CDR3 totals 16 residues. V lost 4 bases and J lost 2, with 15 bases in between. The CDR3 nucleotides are TGTGCCAGCAGTTCCTCAGGGGCCAGGGGCAATCAGCCCCAGCATTTT. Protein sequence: CASSSSGARGNQPQHF.

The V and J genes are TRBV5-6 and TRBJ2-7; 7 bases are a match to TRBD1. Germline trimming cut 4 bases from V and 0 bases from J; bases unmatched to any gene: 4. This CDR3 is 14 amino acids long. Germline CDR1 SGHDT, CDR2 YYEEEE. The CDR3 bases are TGTGCCAGCAGCCCGGACAGGACCTCCTACGAGCAGTACTTC. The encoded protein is CASSPDRTSYEQYF.

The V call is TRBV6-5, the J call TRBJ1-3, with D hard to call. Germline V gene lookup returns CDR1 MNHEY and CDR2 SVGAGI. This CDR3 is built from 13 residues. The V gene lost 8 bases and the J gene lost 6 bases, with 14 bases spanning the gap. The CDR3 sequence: CASQTTEQNTIYF. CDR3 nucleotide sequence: TGTGCCAGCCAAACGACGGAGCAAAACACCATATATTTT.

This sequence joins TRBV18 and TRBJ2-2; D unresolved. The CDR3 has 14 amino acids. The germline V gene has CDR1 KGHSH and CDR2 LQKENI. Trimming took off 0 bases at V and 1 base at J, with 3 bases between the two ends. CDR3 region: CASSPPLNTGELFF. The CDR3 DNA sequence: TGTGCCAGCTCACCACCACTGAACACCGGGGAGCTGTTTTTT. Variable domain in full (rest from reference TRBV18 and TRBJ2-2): NAGVMQNPRHLVRRRGQEARLRCSPMKGHSHVYWYRQLPEEGLKFMVYLQKENIIDESGMPKERFSAEFPKEGPSILRIQQVVRGDSAAYFCASSPPLNTGELFFGEGSRLTVL.

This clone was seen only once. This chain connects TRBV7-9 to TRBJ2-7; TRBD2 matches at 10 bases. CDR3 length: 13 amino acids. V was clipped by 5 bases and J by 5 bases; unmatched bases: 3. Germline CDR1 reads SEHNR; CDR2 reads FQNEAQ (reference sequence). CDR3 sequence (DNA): TGTGCCAGCAGCAGCGGGGGGGCTGACGAGCAGTACTTC. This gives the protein CASSSGGADEQYF.

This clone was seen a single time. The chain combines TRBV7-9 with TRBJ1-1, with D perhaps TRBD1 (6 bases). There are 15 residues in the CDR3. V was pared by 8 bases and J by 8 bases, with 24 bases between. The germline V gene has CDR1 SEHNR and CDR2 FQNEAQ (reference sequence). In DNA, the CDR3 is TGTGCCAGCGCCTCTTGGACAGCTCCCCTCACCGAAGCTTTCTTT. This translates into CASASWTAPLTEAFF. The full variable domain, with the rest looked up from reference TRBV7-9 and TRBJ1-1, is DTGVSQNPRHKITKRGQNVTFRCDPISEHNRLYWYRQTLGQGPEFLTYFQNEAQLEKSRLLSDRFSAERPKGSFSTLEIQRTEQGDSAMYLCASASWTAPLTEAFFGQGTRLTVV.

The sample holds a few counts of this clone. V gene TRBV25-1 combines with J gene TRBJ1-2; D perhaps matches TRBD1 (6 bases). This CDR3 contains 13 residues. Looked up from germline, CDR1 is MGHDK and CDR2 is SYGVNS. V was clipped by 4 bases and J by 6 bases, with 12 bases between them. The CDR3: CASSGKQGHGYTF. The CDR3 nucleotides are TGTGCCAGCAGTGGAAAACAGGGACATGGCTACACCTTC.

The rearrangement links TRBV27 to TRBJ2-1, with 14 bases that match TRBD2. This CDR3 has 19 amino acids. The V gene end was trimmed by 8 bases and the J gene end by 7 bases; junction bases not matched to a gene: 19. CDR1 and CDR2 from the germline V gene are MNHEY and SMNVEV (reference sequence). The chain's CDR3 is CASGKRLAGGPGMENEQFF. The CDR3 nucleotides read TGTGCCAGCGGAAAAAGACTAGCGGGGGGGCCGGGTATGGAAAATGAGCAGTTCTTC.

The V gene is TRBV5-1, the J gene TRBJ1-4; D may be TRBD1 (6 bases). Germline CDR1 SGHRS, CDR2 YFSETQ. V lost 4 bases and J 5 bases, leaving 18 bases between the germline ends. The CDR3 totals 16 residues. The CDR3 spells CASSLIGGDNNEKLFF. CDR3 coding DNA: TGCGCCAGCAGCCTCATAGGTGGGGACAACAATGAAAAACTGTTTTTT. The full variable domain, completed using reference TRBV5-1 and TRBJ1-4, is KAGVTQTPRYLIKTRGQQVTLSCSPISGHRSVSWYQQTPGQGLQFLFEYFSETQRNKGNFPGRFSGRQFSNSRSEMNVSTLELGDSALYLCASSLIGGDNNEKLFFGSGTQLSVL.

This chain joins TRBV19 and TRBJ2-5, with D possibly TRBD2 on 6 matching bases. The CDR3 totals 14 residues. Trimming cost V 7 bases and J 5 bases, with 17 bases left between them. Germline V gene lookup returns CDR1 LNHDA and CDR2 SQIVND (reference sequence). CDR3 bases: TGTGCCAGTAAAAATCAGGAGGCGGGGGAGACCCAGTACTTC. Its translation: CASKNQEAGETQYF.

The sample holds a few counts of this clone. The CDR3 here is CASSRTGGRGTIYF. CDR3 in DNA: TGTGCCAGCAGCCGGACAGGGGGCAGGGGAACCATATATTTT. The chain carries TRBV28 and TRBJ1-3, with 11 bases lining up with TRBD1. Germline V gene lookup returns CDR1 MDHEN and CDR2 SYDVKM. J was trimmed by 10 bases and V by 6 bases; bases with no gene match: 8. The CDR3 covers 14 residues.

CDR3 nucleotide sequence: TGTGCCATCGGTTGGACTAGCGGGGGGGCCAGTGAGCAGTTCTTC. Protein sequence: CAIGWTSGGASEQFF. This chain uses TRBV10-3 with TRBJ2-1; 15 positions match TRBD2. The germline V gene encodes CDR1 ENHRY and CDR2 SYGVKD. The CDR3 sequence is 15 residues long. V lost 8 bases to trimming and J lost 9 bases; unmatched junction nucleotides: 8.

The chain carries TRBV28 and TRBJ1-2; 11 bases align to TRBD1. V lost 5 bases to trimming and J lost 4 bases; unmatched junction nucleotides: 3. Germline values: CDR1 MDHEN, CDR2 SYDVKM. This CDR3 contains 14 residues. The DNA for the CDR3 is TGTGCCAGCAGTGCCGGACAGGGGGCCTATGGCTACACCTTC. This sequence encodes CASSAGQGAYGYTF.

The CDR3 sequence: CASSQDLDGSGYTF. The DNA of the CDR3 is TGTGCCAGCAGCCAAGATCTAGACGGTTCCGGCTACACCTTC. The rearrangement uses TRBV3-1 (or the pseudogene TRBV3-2) and TRBJ1-2; D unclear. CDR1 and CDR2 (germline): LGHDT, YNNKEL (reference sequence). This CDR3 comprises 14 residues. Trimming removed 0 bases from V and 8 bases from J, with 13 bases in between.

This chain's CDR3 is CASSRPTENYGYTF. The CDR3, as DNA: TGTGCCAGCAGCCGACCGACAGAGAACTATGGCTACACCTTC. V usage is TRBV4-2 and J usage is TRBJ1-2; a weak D match, TRBD1 (5 bases). Germline V lookup: CDR1 LGHNA, CDR2 YNFKEQ. Deletions cut 4 bases from V and 2 bases from J, with 11 bases between. This CDR3 has 14 amino acids.

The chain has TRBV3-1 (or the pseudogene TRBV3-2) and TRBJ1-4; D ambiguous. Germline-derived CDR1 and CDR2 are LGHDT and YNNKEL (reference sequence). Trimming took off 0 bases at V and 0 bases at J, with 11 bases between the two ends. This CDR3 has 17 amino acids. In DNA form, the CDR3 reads TGTGCCAGCAGCCAAGATCTGAGGCGTACAACTAATGAAAAACTGTTTTTT. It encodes CASSQDLRRTTNEKLFF.